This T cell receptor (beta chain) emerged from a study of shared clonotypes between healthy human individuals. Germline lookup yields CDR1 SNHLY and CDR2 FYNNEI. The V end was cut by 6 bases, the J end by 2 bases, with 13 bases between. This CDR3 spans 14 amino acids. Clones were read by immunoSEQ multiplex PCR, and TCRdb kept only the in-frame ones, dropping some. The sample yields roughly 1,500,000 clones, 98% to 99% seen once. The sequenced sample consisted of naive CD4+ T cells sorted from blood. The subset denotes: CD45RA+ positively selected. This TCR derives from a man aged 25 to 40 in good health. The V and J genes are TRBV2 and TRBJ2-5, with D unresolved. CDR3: CASRRVQIQETQYF. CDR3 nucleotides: TGTGCCAGCAGGCGTGTACAGATACAAGAGACCCAGTACTTC.